These 10 T cell receptor beta chains came from one sample sequenced in a study of neurological immune-mediated disorders. A single record per CDR3 protein comes from TCRdb applying MiXCR to the 5' RACE reads. This table holds roughly 32,000 distinct CDR3 sequences, roughly 15% found once. Specimen: PBMCs. All receptors come from a man in his 70s in good health.

This clonotype was found many times. The chain links TRBV20-1 to TRBJ2-1; D possibly matches TRBD1 or TRBD2 (5 bases each). Looked up from germline, CDR1 is DFQATT and CDR2 is SNEGSKA (reference sequence). This CDR3 has 14 amino acids. The ends were cut back, 7 bases at V and 4 bases at J, with 17 bases in the middle. The chain's CDR3 is CSVSSGTEYNEQFF. The CDR3 bases are TGCAGTGTCTCCTCCGGGACGGAATACAATGAGCAGTTCTTC.

This clonotype was counted many times. The chain uses TRBV30 and TRBJ1-4; D is uncertain. Germline CDR1 reads GTSNPN; CDR2 reads SVGIG (reference sequence). The CDR3 totals 13 residues. Between the trimmed V and J ends, which lost 1 base and 8 bases, there was a span of 11 bases. CDR3 residues: CAWSGRDYEKLFF. The CDR3 region has the DNA TGTGCCTGGAGTGGCCGGGATTACGAAAAACTGTTTTTT. Full variable domain (outside the CDR3, taken from reference TRBV30 and TRBJ1-4): SQTIHQWPATLVQPVGSPLSLECTVEGTSNPNLYWYRQAAGRGLQLLFYSVGIGQISSEVPQNLSASRPQDRQFILSSKKLLLSDSGFYLCAWSGRDYEKLFFGSGTQLSVL.

This clonotype was recorded at least ten times. The chain combines TRBV4-3 with TRBJ1-2; 7 nucleotides agree with TRBD1. Germline V gene sequence: CDR1 LGHNA, CDR2 YSLEER. The CDR3 is 16 residues long. V dropped 1 base and J dropped 2; count of bases not matched to a gene: 7. The CDR3 bases are TGCGCCAGCAGCCAAGGGGGACAGCCCGGAAACTATGGCTACACCTTC. Translation: CASSQGGQPGNYGYTF.

The sample holds many counts of this clonotype. In DNA form, the CDR3 reads TGCAGTGCTAGAGTCGGTCGAGCTATTCGCCACGAGCAGTACTTC. Residues: CSARVGRAIRHEQYF. This sequence joins TRBV20-1 and TRBJ2-7; D gene ambiguous. The CDR3 has 15 residues. The V end was cut by 1 base, the J end by 5 bases, with 18 bases between. CDR1 is DFQATT and CDR2 is SNEGSKA in the germline V gene (reference sequence).

In its sample, this clonotype was seen many times. The CDR3 DNA is TGTGCCAGCAGCTCCCCGGACGAGGCCGAGCAGTTCTTC. The encoded protein is CASSSPDEAEQFF. The V gene is TRBV5-6, the J gene TRBJ2-1, with D uncertain. The V end lost 3 bases, the J end lost 10 bases, and 14 bases lay between the germline ends. The CDR3 runs to 13 residues. Germline loops: CDR1 SGHDT, CDR2 YYEEEE.

This clonotype was counted ten times or more. The chain uses TRBV2 and TRBJ2-4, with 9 bases aligning to TRBD2. V shed 8 bases and J 0 bases; nucleotides not matched to a gene: 8. The CDR3 runs to 16 residues. CDR1 SNHLY and CDR2 FYNNEI come from the germline V gene. DNA for the CDR3: TGTGCCAGCGTGGGACTAGCCAATTTAGCCAAAAACATTCAGTACTTC. It codes for CASVGLANLAKNIQYF. Full variable domain (rest looked up from reference TRBV2 and TRBJ2-4): EPEVTQTPSHQVTQMGQEVILRCVPISNHLYFYWYRQILGQKVEFLVSFYNNEISEKSEIFDDQFSVERPDGSNFTLKIRSTKLEDSAMYFCASVGLANLAKNIQYFGAGTRLSVL.

The J gene is TRBJ2-7, the V gene TRBV20-1, with 9 bases fitting TRBD2. The CDR3 extends over 15 amino acids. Germline CDR1 is DFQATT and CDR2 is SNEGSKA (reference sequence). V trimming: 5 bases; J trimming: 3 bases; junction bases outside the gene matches: 11. The CDR3 spells CSAYAGREGIYEQYF. CDR3 nucleotide sequence: TGCAGTGCTTACGCCGGGCGGGAGGGGATCTACGAGCAGTACTTC.

This clonotype came up many times. The chain uses TRBV6-1 and TRBJ2-3; D not certain. Germline V gene lookup returns CDR1 MNHNS and CDR2 SASEGT. The CDR3 extends over 13 amino acids. V was trimmed by 2 bases and J by 5 bases, leaving 8 bases between them. CDR3 sequence (DNA): TGTGCCAGCAGTGAATGGCTTCGAGATACGCAGTATTTT. The encoded protein is CASSEWLRDTQYF.

About this clonotype: An end of the junction differs from the germline gene, which may be a read error. This rearrangement joins TRBV4-1 to TRBJ2-4; tentatively, D is TRBD1 or TRBD2 (5 bases each). Germline values: CDR1 MGHRA, CDR2 YSYEKL. The CDR3 contains 14 residues. The CDR3 sequence: CASSASRGADIQHF. CDR3 nucleotides: TGCGCCAGCAGCGCATCCCGGGGCGCGGACATCCAGCACTTC.

A note on this clonotype: Relative to the germline gene, one junction end is altered; a read error may explain this. The rearrangement uses TRBV20-1 and TRBJ1-4; 8 positions match TRBD1. Germline CDR1 DFQATT, CDR2 SNEGSKA (reference sequence). This CDR3 contains 13 residues. The CDR3 DNA sequence: TGCAGTGCTGAACAGGGGGTGGATGAAAAACTGTCTTTT. This translates into CSAEQGVDEKLSF.